The 2 T cell receptor beta chains in this list originate from one sample, sequenced in a study of T cells after posttransplantation cyclophosphamide. The data were produced by immunoSEQ multiplex PCR, yet TCRdb's version contains in-frame clones alone and is incomplete. The sample presents under 45,000 clones, none singletons. Material: PBMCs. The receptors derive from a woman aged 50 to 60 in good health and a related stem cell transplant donor.

This clone has at least ten counts. The V gene is TRBV19, the J gene TRBJ2-7; tentative D call: TRBD2 (6 bases). Germline V lookup: CDR1 LNHDA, CDR2 SQIVND (reference sequence). The CDR3 runs 14 residues. V was cut by 4 bases and J by 1 base, with 11 bases left in between. The CDR3 loop reads CASSTTGTSYEQYF. The DNA of the CDR3 is TGTGCCAGTAGTACCACGGGGACTTCCTACGAGCAGTACTTC.

The sample holds many counts of this clone. The genes are TRBV5-5 and TRBJ1-1; 8 bases align to TRBD1. J lost 5 bases, V lost 2 bases, and 5 bases had no gene match. This CDR3 has 14 residues. Germline V gives CDR1 SGHKS, CDR2 YYEKEE (reference sequence). The CDR3 sequence is CASSFGQGRTEAFF. The CDR3 coding sequence is TGTGCCAGCAGCTTCGGACAGGGAAGGACTGAAGCTTTCTTT. Supplemented by reference TRBV5-5 and TRBJ1-1, the full variable domain reads DAGVTQSPTHLIKTRGQQVTLRCSPISGHKSVSWYQQVLGQGPQFIFQYYEKEERGRGNFPDRFSARQFPNYSSELNVNALLLGDSALYLCASSFGQGRTEAFFGQGTRLTVV.